The following is a TCR beta chain sequence with its context. Its cognate antigen is unknown. The data belong to a study of T cells after yellow fever vaccination. Study-level findings and limits: Although most clonotypes did not, a small share appeared in both CD4 and CD8 compartments. A weaker but faster secondary response was observed, peaking on day 5 versus 15.

TCRdb itself ran the 5' RACE reads through MiXCR, one entry per CDR3 protein. This table holds approximately 580,000 distinct CDR3 sequences, about 15% found once. The receptor was isolated from a man aged 18 to 35 who received the YFV17D yellow fever vaccine. The source was PBMCs, collected about 5 days after the first yellow fever vaccination.

CDR3 sequence: CASSGERGRIRRPYEQYV. The CDR3 coding sequence is TGTGCCAGCAGTGGGGAAAGGGGTCGCATTCGCAGGCCCTACGAGCAGTACGTC. The chain recombines TRBV6-2 or TRBV6-3 with TRBJ2-7, with D tentatively TRBD1 (5 bases). Trimming removed 5 bases at V and 2 bases at J, with 25 bases between. This CDR3 contains 18 residues. Per the germline V gene, CDR1 is MNHEY and CDR2 is SVGEGT.